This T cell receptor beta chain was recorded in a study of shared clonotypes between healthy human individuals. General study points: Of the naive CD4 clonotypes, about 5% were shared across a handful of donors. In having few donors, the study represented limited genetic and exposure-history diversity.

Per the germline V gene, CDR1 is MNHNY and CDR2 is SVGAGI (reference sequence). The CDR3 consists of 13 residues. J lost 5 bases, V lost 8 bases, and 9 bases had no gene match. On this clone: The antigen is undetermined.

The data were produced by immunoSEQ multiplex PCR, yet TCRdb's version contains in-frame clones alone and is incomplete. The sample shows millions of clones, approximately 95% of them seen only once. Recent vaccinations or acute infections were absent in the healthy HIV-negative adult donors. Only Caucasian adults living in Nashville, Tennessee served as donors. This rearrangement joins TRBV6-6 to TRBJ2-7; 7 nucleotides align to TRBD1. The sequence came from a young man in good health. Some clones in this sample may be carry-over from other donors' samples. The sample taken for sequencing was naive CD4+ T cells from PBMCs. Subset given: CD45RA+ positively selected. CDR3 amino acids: CASAPIQGDEQYF. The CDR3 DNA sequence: TGTGCCAGCGCGCCGATCCAGGGGGACGAGCAGTACTTC.